The 20 T cell receptor beta chains below all came from one sample that was sequenced in a study of cytomegalovirus exposure and HLA in healthy donors. The study ran its PCR with 60 Vbeta and 13 Jbeta primers. The method was immunoSEQ multiplex PCR; TCRdb's version includes in-frame clones alone and lacks a portion of them. The table records about 180,000 clones, over 75% of them present only once. Sequenced: PBMCs. The source is a man aged 60 to 69 in good health and CMV-seronegative.

This clone was detected once. The chain links TRBV6-7 to TRBJ1-2, with D unclear. TRBV6-7 is given ORF status, its function remaining uncertain. Between the trimmed V and J ends, which lost 0 bases and 0 bases, there was a span of 11 bases. The CDR3 has 16 amino acids. The CDR3 reads CASSYSRTASNYGYTF. CDR3 DNA sequence: TGTGCCAGCAGTTACTCGAGAACAGCTTCTAACTATGGCTACACCTTC.

V gene TRBV12-5 combines with J gene TRBJ2-3, with 7 bases aligning to TRBD1. This CDR3 is built from 15 residues. With V trimmed by 2 bases and J by 5 bases, 7 bases remained unmatched. Germline V gene sequence: CDR1 LGHNT, CDR2 FRNRAP. Here the CDR3 DNA reads TGTGCTAGTGGTTTGTCCGGGACAGCTGGAGATACGCAGTATTTT. Protein: CASGLSGTAGDTQYF.

The chain carries TRBV7-9 and TRBJ2-5; D is perhaps TRBD1 (6 bases). Trimming took 1 base from V and 3 from J, leaving 9 bases between them. Germline values: CDR1 SEHNR, CDR2 FQNEAQ (reference sequence). This CDR3 is built from 14 residues. The CDR3 nucleotides read TGTGCCAGCAGCTTAGGGGACATCAAAGAGACCCAGTACTTC. Its translation is CASSLGDIKETQYF.

The chain couples TRBV5-1 to TRBJ2-5; TRBD2 aligns across 10 bases. With the DNA end fitting TRBJ2-7 better, the J assignment may be wrong. This CDR3 comprises 15 residues. The germline V gene encodes CDR1 SGHRS and CDR2 YFSETQ. The CDR3 DNA reads TGCGCCAGCAGCCATACTAGCGGGATTTCCTACGAGCAGTACTTC. Amino acid sequence: CASSHTSGISYEQYF.

This clone was counted once. The chain carries TRBV4-2 and TRBJ2-1, with a possible D match to TRBD2 (5 bases). This CDR3 has 12 amino acids. Trimming removed 4 bases at V and 7 bases at J, with 8 bases between. Germline CDR1 LGHNA, CDR2 YNFKEQ. The CDR3 region has the DNA TGTGCCAGCAGCCCCGGCGGGAATGAGCAGTTCTTC. Translation: CASSPGGNEQFF.

This rearrangement joins TRBV18 to TRBJ2-7, with 7 bases identical to TRBD1. The CDR3 is 15 amino acids. Germline V lookup: CDR1 KGHSH, CDR2 LQKENI. The ends lost 3 bases at V and 0 bases at J; junction bases unmatched: 5. CDR3 in amino acids: CASSPGQDNSYEQYF. The CDR3 bases are TGTGCCAGCTCACCCGGACAGGATAACTCCTACGAGCAGTACTTC.

This clone was counted between two and nine times. The rearrangement joins TRBV5-1 to TRBJ1-6; TRBD1 agrees at 7 bases. Germline lookup yields CDR1 SGHRS and CDR2 YFSETQ. The V and J ends lost 1 base and 5 bases, in that order; junction bases with no gene match: 6. CDR3 length: 16 amino acids. CDR3 DNA: TGCGCCAGCAGCTTGTGGGGCAGGGGGGATAATTCACCCCTCCACTTT. This encodes CASSLWGRGDNSPLHF. Based on the CDR3 plus reference TRBV5-1 and TRBJ1-6, the full variable domain is KAGVTQTPRYLIKTRGQQVTLSCSPISGHRSVSWYQQTPGQGLQFLFEYFSETQRNKGNFPGRFSGRQFSNSRSEMNVSTLELGDSALYLCASSLWGRGDNSPLHFGNGTRLTVT.

Comment on this clone: The junction departs from germline at one end; a sequencing error may be responsible. The chain links TRBV5-1 to TRBJ2-5; 10 bases map to TRBD1. The CDR3 length is 15 residues. CDR1 and CDR2 from the germline V gene are SGHRS and YFSETQ. CDR3 DNA: TGCGCCAGCCGCTTGACAGGGGGCGGCCAAGAGACCCAGTACTTC. Translation: CASRLTGGGQETQYF.

This clone turned up a few times. The chain joins TRBV5-1 to TRBJ1-3; D may be TRBD1 (6 bases). CDR1 and CDR2 from the germline V gene are SGHRS and YFSETQ. This CDR3 comprises 15 residues. V was clipped by 3 bases and J by 9 bases, with 19 bases between them. The CDR3 sequence: CASSSDGTRGSTIYF. In nucleotides, the CDR3 is TGCGCCAGCAGCTCGGACGGGACACGCGGTAGCACCATATATTTT.

The gene calls are TRBV2 and TRBJ2-4; possibly TRBD2 for D (6 bases). Germline V gives CDR1 SNHLY, CDR2 FYNNEI. The ends were cut back, 2 bases at V and 0 bases at J, with 17 bases in the middle. This CDR3 has 18 residues. Here the CDR3 reads CASSEREATVLAKNIQYF. For the CDR3, the DNA is TGTGCCAGCAGTGAAAGGGAGGCGACAGTTCTAGCCAAAAACATTCAGTACTTC.

This clone was observed once. The chain links TRBV11-2 to TRBJ2-1, with D uncertain. In germline, CDR1 is SGHAT, CDR2 FQNNGV. This CDR3 region has 14 residues. Trimming cost V 3 bases and J 9 bases, with 15 bases left between them. The CDR3 DNA sequence: TGTGCCAGCAGCTTTGCGGCAGATCTGAGTGAGCAGTTCTTC. Its protein product is CASSFAADLSEQFF.

V usage is TRBV5-1 and J usage is TRBJ2-7; TRBD1 might be the D (6 bases). V was trimmed by 4 bases and J by 3 bases, leaving 14 bases between them. CDR3 length: 14 amino acids. In germline, CDR1 is SGHRS, CDR2 YFSETQ. In DNA, the CDR3 is TGCGCCAGCAGCGTCACCGGGACACACTACGAGCAGTACTTC. Amino acid sequence: CASSVTGTHYEQYF.

The chain employs TRBV7-9 and TRBJ1-2; D remains ambiguous. Germline V gives CDR1 SEHNR, CDR2 FQNEAQ (reference sequence). V lost 0 bases and J lost 0, with 8 bases in between. There are 15 residues in the CDR3. The CDR3 sequence: CASSLAGETNYGYTF. The CDR3 DNA reads TGTGCCAGCAGCTTAGCCGGTGAAACTAACTATGGCTACACCTTC.

The rearrangement uses TRBV6-1 and TRBJ1-2; D not resolved. The CDR3 is 14 residues long. V was trimmed by 0 bases and J by 8 bases, leaving 13 bases between them. The germline V gene encodes CDR1 MNHNS and CDR2 SASEGT. The CDR3 region is CASSEASGDWGYTF. Here the CDR3 DNA reads TGTGCCAGCAGTGAAGCTTCCGGGGATTGGGGCTACACCTTC.

The rearrangement uses TRBV11-1 and TRBJ2-3; D gene ambiguous. The CDR3 has 14 residues. V lost 1 base, J lost 2 bases, and 7 bases lay in between. CDR1 is SGHAT, CDR2 FQDESV, per germline (reference sequence). The CDR3 DNA is TGTGCCAGCAGCTTAGGGGCAACCACAGATACGCAGTATTTT. Encoded protein: CASSLGATTDTQYF.

The chain has TRBV27 and TRBJ2-3; TRBD2 matches at 9 bases. CDR1 is MNHEY, CDR2 SMNVEV, per germline (reference sequence). J gave up 4 bases and V 8 bases, and 4 bases lay outside the gene matches. The CDR3 sequence is 13 residues long. The CDR3 spells CASWTSDADTQYF. CDR3 coding DNA: TGTGCCAGCTGGACTAGCGATGCAGATACGCAGTATTTT.

This clone turned up a few times. V and J are TRBV7-9 and TRBJ2-3, with 8 positions matching TRBD1. Germline CDR1 and CDR2: SEHNR and FQNEAQ (reference sequence). V gave up 5 bases and J gave up 4 bases; unmatched junction bases: 5. This CDR3 region has 14 residues. The CDR3 loop reads CASSPGGAADTQYF. The CDR3 DNA sequence: TGTGCCAGCAGCCCAGGGGGCGCGGCAGATACGCAGTATTTT.

Within the sample, this clone is medium-sized (0.01 to 0.1%). The V call is TRBV5-6, the J call TRBJ1-1, with D possibly being TRBD1 (5 bases). The CDR3 sequence is 12 residues long. Trimming stripped 0 bases from V and 11 bases from J, with 11 bases between. The germline V gene has CDR1 SGHDT and CDR2 YYEEEE. CDR3 residues: CASSLGLGDAFF. CDR3 DNA: TGTGCCAGCAGCTTGGGATTAGGGGATGCTTTCTTT.

The chain has TRBV15 and TRBJ2-3; D perhaps matches TRBD2 (5 bases). CDR1 and CDR2 from the germline V gene are LNHNV and YYDKDF (reference sequence). This CDR3 contains 14 residues. The V and J ends lost 1 base and 5 bases respectively, with 10 bases between them. The DNA for the CDR3 is TGTGCCACCAGCAGAGGAGGGTATGAAGATACGCAGTATTTT. This translates into CATSRGGYEDTQYF.

This clone was seen a single time. Here the CDR3 reads CAISAEGRTDTQYF. In DNA, the CDR3 is TGTGCCATCAGTGCCGAGGGCCGCACAGATACGCAGTATTTT. The V and J genes are TRBV10-3 and TRBJ2-3; D is perhaps TRBD2 (5 bases). Germline V gene sequence: CDR1 ENHRY, CDR2 SYGVKD. V dropped 4 bases and J dropped 1 base, with 9 bases sitting between them. CDR3 length: 14 amino acids.